Listed here are 21 T cell receptor beta chains from one sample, sequenced in a study of cytomegalovirus exposure and HLA in healthy donors. Amplification used 60 Vbeta primers and 13 Jbeta primers. Only in-frame clones appear in the TCRdb table, and some are missing; sequencing was by immunoSEQ multiplex PCR. The sample yields about 160,000 clones, 82% seen once. The specimen was PBMCs. Receptor source: a man between 50 and 59 years old in good health and CMV-seropositive.

This clone was seen a handful of times. This chain uses TRBV6-5 with TRBJ2-3, with D possibly being TRBD2 (6 bases). The CDR3 loop spans 16 amino acids. CDR1 is MNHEY, CDR2 SVGAGI, per germline. With 4 bases removed from V and 1 base from J, the gap between germline ends came to 15 bases. CDR3 in amino acids: CASSLTRGLRTDTQYF. The CDR3 DNA sequence: TGTGCCAGCAGTTTGACCCGTGGACTACGCACAGATACGCAGTATTTT.

The rearrangement links TRBV6-5 to TRBJ1-1; D is perhaps TRBD1 (5 bases). Germline values: CDR1 MNHEY, CDR2 SVGAGI. V was pared by 2 bases and J by 7 bases, with 11 bases between. The CDR3 contains 13 residues. The DNA for the CDR3 is TGTGCCAGCAGTTACGGGCCCAGGGTTGAAGCTTTCTTT. The encoded protein is CASSYGPRVEAFF.

The chain links TRBV10-3 to TRBJ2-4, with a possible D match to TRBD2 (5 bases). CDR1 ENHRY and CDR2 SYGVKD come from the germline V gene. The V gene lost 4 bases and the J gene lost 7 bases, with 23 bases spanning the gap. The CDR3 is 17 amino acids. The CDR3 loop reads CAISARASTTAMNIQYF. The CDR3 DNA reads as TGTGCCATCAGTGCGCGGGCGAGCACCACCGCGATGAACATTCAGTACTTC.

This chain links TRBV11-2 with TRBJ2-7; D remains ambiguous. Trimming took 3 bases from V and 5 from J, leaving 11 bases between them. The CDR3 extends over 13 amino acids. CDR1 and CDR2 from the germline V gene are SGHAT and FQNNGV. The CDR3 bases are TGTGCCAGCAGCTTTTCTTTTCGTGACGAGCAGTACTTC. It translates to CASSFSFRDEQYF.

The chain combines TRBV11-2 with TRBJ1-2; possible D gene TRBD1, 5 bases. CDR1 and CDR2 from the germline V gene are SGHAT and FQNNGV. Trimming removed 1 base from V and 14 bases from J, with 11 bases in between. The length of the CDR3 is 11 residues. CDR3 bases: TGTGCCAGCAGCTTAGGGGGGGATCGAACCTTC. As protein: CASSLGGDRTF. Using reference TRBV11-2 and TRBJ1-2 for the parts outside the CDR3, the full variable domain is EAGVAQSPRYKIIEKRQSVAFWCNPISGHATLYWYQQILGQGPKLLIQFQNNGVVDDSQLPKDRFSAERLKGVDSTLKIQPAKLEDSAVYLCASSLGGDRTFGSGTRLTVV.

The chain is built from TRBV4-3 and TRBJ2-7; 12 bases line up with TRBD2. Germline CDR1 reads LGHNA; CDR2 reads YSLEER. V lost 1 base to trimming and J lost 7 bases; unmatched junction nucleotides: 8. The CDR3 runs 16 residues. CDR3 sequence: CASSQALAGGPWEQYF. In DNA form, the CDR3 reads TGCGCCAGCAGCCAAGCCCTAGCGGGAGGGCCGTGGGAGCAGTACTTC.

The gene calls are TRBV5-1 and TRBJ1-2; 7 bases are a match to TRBD1. J was trimmed by 5 bases and V by 0 bases; bases with no gene match: 4. The CDR3 runs to 14 residues. Germline loops: CDR1 SGHRS, CDR2 YFSETQ. Here the CDR3 DNA reads TGCGCCAGCAGCTTGGAGGGCAGGGGGTATGGCTACACCTTC. It specifies CASSLEGRGYGYTF.

The chain is built from TRBV11-2 and TRBJ2-2; TRBD2 matches 7 bases. The germline V gene encodes CDR1 SGHAT and CDR2 FQNNGV. The CDR3 consists of 14 residues. V shed 8 bases and J 0 bases; nucleotides not matched to a gene: 3. The CDR3 spells CASGEGSNTGELFF. The CDR3 coding sequence is TGTGCCAGCGGGGAGGGATCGAACACCGGGGAGCTGTTTTTT.

The chain has TRBV27 and TRBJ2-7, with D possibly being TRBD1 (5 bases). CDR1 is MNHEY and CDR2 is SMNVEV in the germline V gene (reference sequence). The CDR3 is made up of 14 amino acids. With 5 bases removed from V and 6 bases from J, the gap between germline ends came to 17 bases. The chain's CDR3 is CASSPKSHTGEQYF. As DNA, the CDR3 is TGTGCCAGCAGTCCCAAAAGTCACACAGGCGAGCAGTACTTC.

The rearrangement joins TRBV30 to TRBJ2-7, with D perhaps TRBD2 (5 bases). The germline gives CDR1 GTSNPN, CDR2 SVGIG (reference sequence). V gave up 4 bases and J gave up 5 bases, with 12 bases separating them. CDR3 length: 12 residues. CDR3 protein: CAWTDSAHEQYF. Written as DNA, the CDR3 is TGTGCCTGGACGGACTCGGCCCACGAGCAGTACTTC. The whole variable domain, filled in from reference TRBV30 and TRBJ2-7, reads SQTIHQWPATLVQPVGSPLSLECTVEGTSNPNLYWYRQAAGRGLQLLFYSVGIGQISSEVPQNLSASRPQDRQFILSSKKLLLSDSGFYLCAWTDSAHEQYFGPGTRLTVT.

The chain combines TRBV28 with TRBJ1-2, with D possibly being TRBD1 (6 bases). This CDR3 contains 13 residues. The germline CDR1 and CDR2 sequences are MDHEN and SYDVKM. Trimming left V 5 bases short and J 3 bases short, with 10 bases between. The chain's CDR3 is CASSLGGDYGYTF. The CDR3 nucleotides are TGTGCCAGCAGTCTAGGGGGGGACTATGGCTACACCTTC.

V is TRBV9 and J is TRBJ2-1; 9 positions agree with TRBD2. Germline-derived CDR1 and CDR2 are SGDLS and YYNGEE. J was trimmed by 7 bases and V by 2 bases; bases with no gene match: 13. This CDR3 spans 17 amino acids. CDR3 sequence: CASSVNPLAGWGNEQFF. DNA for the CDR3: TGTGCCAGCAGCGTCAACCCCCTAGCGGGGTGGGGGAATGAGCAGTTCTTC.

The gene calls are TRBV7-2 and TRBJ2-3; a weak D match, TRBD2 (5 bases). CDR1 and CDR2 from the germline V gene are SGHTA and FQGNSA. Trimming shortened V by 5 bases and J by 6 bases, and 15 bases separated the two germline ends. CDR3 length equals 14 residues. DNA for the CDR3: TGTGCCAGCAGCCTCACTAGAGTTGCCGATACGCAGTATTTT. This encodes CASSLTRVADTQYF. Full variable domain (remainder filled in from reference TRBV7-2 and TRBJ2-3): GAGVSQSPSNKVTEKGKDVELRCDPISGHTALYWYRQSLGQGLEFLIYFQGNSAPDKSGLPSDRFSAERTGGSVSTLTIQRTQQEDSAVYLCASSLTRVADTQYFGPGTRLTVL.

This chain links TRBV29-1 with TRBJ2-6; possibly TRBD2 for D (5 bases). Trimming left V 3 bases short and J 0 bases short, with 6 bases between. CDR1 and CDR2 from the germline V gene are SQVTM and ANQGSEA. This CDR3 spans 14 amino acids. The CDR3 here is CSVEEVSGANVLTF. DNA of the CDR3: TGCAGCGTTGAGGAGGTCTCTGGGGCCAACGTCCTGACTTTC.

The chain uses TRBV11-2 and TRBJ1-2; 9 nucleotides agree with TRBD1. The V and J ends lost 5 bases and 4 bases, in that order; junction bases with no gene match: 11. The germline CDR1 and CDR2 sequences are SGHAT and FQNNGV. This CDR3 has 16 amino acids. The chain's CDR3 is CASSTGGLLPSYGYTF. As DNA, the CDR3 is TGTGCCAGCAGCACAGGGGGCTTATTACCCTCCTATGGCTACACCTTC.

The chain recombines TRBV19 with TRBJ1-1; a weak D match, TRBD1 (6 bases). The CDR3 sequence is 14 residues long. In germline, CDR1 is LNHDA, CDR2 SQIVND (reference sequence). V was cut by 6 bases and J by 0 bases, with 11 bases left in between. The DNA of the CDR3 is TGTGCCAGTAGCGTCACAGGGATGAACACTGAAGCTTTCTTT. It is translated as CASSVTGMNTEAFF.

The chain couples TRBV5-1 to TRBJ2-7; a possible D gene is TRBD2 (5 bases). Trimming removed 7 bases at V and 2 bases at J, with 16 bases between. This CDR3 has 14 residues. Germline loops: CDR1 SGHRS, CDR2 YFSETQ. CDR3: CASAEERSPYEQYF. The DNA for the CDR3 is TGCGCCAGCGCGGAGGAGCGTTCGCCCTACGAGCAGTACTTC.

V usage is TRBV9 and J usage is TRBJ2-7; 8 positions match TRBD1. Germline CDR1 is SGDLS and CDR2 is YYNGEE. After removal of 4 bases from V and 5 bases from J, the junction contained 11 bases not matched to a gene. The CDR3 has 15 amino acids. This CDR3 is CASSPEGTGLDEQYF. The CDR3 DNA is TGTGCCAGCAGCCCTGAAGGGACAGGTCTCGACGAGCAGTACTTC.

The chain links TRBV5-3 to TRBJ2-5; a weak D match, TRBD1 (5 bases). TRBV5-3 is identified as an open reading frame with a role that is uncertain. The CDR3 has 17 residues. Trimming took 2 bases from V and 2 from J, leaving 19 bases between them. DNA of the CDR3: TGTGCCAGAAGCTTCCTAACCGACAGAAGAACTCAAGAGACCCAGTACTTC. It encodes CARSFLTDRRTQETQYF.

The chain has TRBV28 and TRBJ2-3; 9 bases are shared with TRBD2. Trimming at V came to 5 bases and at J to 3 bases, leaving 6 bases not matched to a gene. The CDR3 totals 15 residues. Germline CDR1 MDHEN, CDR2 SYDVKM. CDR3: CASSGPGLATDTQYF. The CDR3 coding sequence is TGTGCCAGCAGTGGACCCGGACTAGCGACAGATACGCAGTATTTT.

The genes are TRBV4-1 and TRBJ1-1, with D uncertain. This CDR3 spans 14 amino acids. Trimming removed 0 bases from V and 4 bases from J, with 9 bases in between. Per germline, CDR1 MGHRA and CDR2 YSYEKL. CDR3 sequence: CASSQEGRSTEAFF. As DNA, the CDR3 is TGCGCCAGCAGCCAAGAGGGTCGGAGCACTGAAGCTTTCTTT.